Below are 30 T cell receptor beta chains sequenced from a single sample in a study of shared T cell receptors in the human thymus. Produced via immunoSEQ multiplex PCR; TCRdb's table is partial and in-frame only. The table records about 660,000 clones, 80% to 90% of them present only once. Another study also made use of these data, one on human thymus T cells.

Sequenced input: thymocytes. The source of these receptors is a boy under two years old with a congenital heart defect.

The chain links TRBV5-1 to TRBJ2-3; D not certain. The CDR3 is made up of 12 amino acids. The germline gives CDR1 SGHRS, CDR2 YFSETQ. Trimming cost V 2 bases and J 2 bases, with 3 bases left between them. The CDR3 is CASSFVTDTQYF. In DNA, the CDR3 is TGCGCCAGCAGCTTCGTCACAGATACGCAGTATTTT.

The chain uses TRBV7-2 and TRBJ1-2, with 10 positions matching TRBD1. The CDR3 is 14 residues long. Trimming took 3 bases from V and 8 from J; bases not matched to a gene: 6. The germline V gene encodes CDR1 SGHTA and CDR2 FQGNSA. CDR3 in amino acids: CASSFGDRGEGYTF. The CDR3 nucleotides read TGTGCCAGCAGCTTTGGGGACAGGGGAGAAGGCTACACCTTC. Supplemented by reference TRBV7-2 and TRBJ1-2, the full variable domain reads GAGVSQSPSNKVTEKGKDVELRCDPISGHTALYWYRQSLGQGLEFLIYFQGNSAPDKSGLPSDRFSAERTGGSVSTLTIQRTQQEDSAVYLCASSFGDRGEGYTFGSGTRLTVV.

The genes are TRBV28 and TRBJ1-5; D possibly corresponds to TRBD1 (6 bases). CDR3 length: 18 residues. Trimming shortened V by 7 bases and J by 7 bases, and 29 bases separated the two germline ends. CDR1 MDHEN and CDR2 SYDVKM come from the germline V gene. The CDR3, as DNA: TGTGCCAGCACCCGAAACTCCCGGGTAGGGGGAACGGGCCAGCCCCAGCATTTT. It yields the protein CASTRNSRVGGTGQPQHF.

The rearrangement joins TRBV5-6 to TRBJ2-3; D may be TRBD2 (6 bases). CDR3 size: 16 residues. V was trimmed by 1 base and J by 6 bases, leaving 18 bases between them. Germline CDR1 is SGHDT and CDR2 is YYEEEE. The CDR3, as DNA: TGTGCCAGCAGCTTGCAGGGACTCACACCCAGGGATACGCAGTATTTT. Amino acids: CASSLQGLTPRDTQYF.

This clone was seen more than once but under ten times. This chain joins TRBV23-1 and TRBJ2-7; D gene unclear. TRBV23-1 is an ORF; its function is uncertain. Trimming left V 0 bases short and J 1 base short, with 10 bases between. There are 15 residues in the CDR3. The CDR3 sequence is CASSQSSPESYEQYF. CDR3 DNA: TGCGCCAGCAGTCAATCCAGTCCGGAGTCCTACGAGCAGTACTTC.

Comment on this clone: Other DNA sequences in the same sample also yield this CDR3. This chain links TRBV28 with TRBJ1-2, with 10 bases fitting TRBD1. CDR1 is MDHEN and CDR2 is SYDVKM in the germline V gene. Unmatched junction bases numbered 8, after V lost 5 bases and J lost 2 bases. There are 16 residues in the CDR3. In nucleotides, the CDR3 is TGTGCCAGCAGTCCCACCGGGACAGGGGCCAACTATGGCTACACCTTC. This sequence encodes CASSPTGTGANYGYTF.

The chain is built from TRBV27 and TRBJ1-2; D may be TRBD1 (6 bases). The V and J ends lost 5 bases and 1 base respectively, with 11 bases between them. The germline V gene encodes CDR1 MNHEY and CDR2 SMNVEV (reference sequence). The CDR3 extends over 14 amino acids. CDR3 residues: CASSPADSNYGYTF. The DNA for the CDR3 is TGTGCCAGCAGTCCTGCGGACAGTAACTATGGCTACACCTTC.

V and J are TRBV5-1 and TRBJ2-2, with 9 bases that match TRBD1. Germline CDR1 SGHRS, CDR2 YFSETQ. The CDR3 extends over 16 amino acids. With 6 bases clipped from V and 5 bases from J, the junction kept 11 bases outside the gene matches. CDR3: CASNYQQGAETGELFF. The DNA for the CDR3 is TGCGCCAGCAACTATCAACAGGGGGCCGAAACCGGGGAGCTGTTTTTT.

The chain joins TRBV28 to TRBJ2-5, with TRBD1 matching over 9 bases. Germline lookup yields CDR1 MDHEN and CDR2 SYDVKM. The CDR3 runs 14 residues. J was trimmed by 4 bases and V by 5 bases; bases with no gene match: 5. The DNA for the CDR3 is TGTGCCAGCAGTAAGGACAGGGGCCGAGAGACCCAGTACTTC. It yields the protein CASSKDRGRETQYF.

The rearrangement links TRBV5-8 to TRBJ2-3; 8 positions agree with TRBD2. V was pared by 0 bases and J by 6 bases, with 9 bases of the junction left unmatched. Germline assignment: CDR1 SGHTS and CDR2 YDEGEE. The CDR3 sequence is 16 residues long. CDR3 loop: CASSLGGGRIRDTQYF. The CDR3 DNA sequence: TGTGCCAGCAGCTTGGGAGGCGGGAGGATTCGGGATACGCAGTATTTT.

The J gene is TRBJ2-1, the V gene TRBV5-1; tentative D call: TRBD2 (7 bases). V dropped 4 bases and J dropped 3 bases, with 17 bases sitting between them. CDR3 size: 16 residues. Germline V gene sequence: CDR1 SGHRS, CDR2 YFSETQ. CDR3 amino acids: CASSPKAGAIYNEQFF. CDR3 sequence (DNA): TGCGCCAGCAGCCCGAAGGCGGGGGCGATCTACAATGAGCAGTTCTTC.

This clone was picked up a small number of times. The chain has TRBV4-3 and TRBJ2-7, with 8 bases matching TRBD2. The CDR3 runs 15 residues. Germline V gives CDR1 LGHNA, CDR2 YSLEER. J gave up 1 base and V 0 bases, and 2 bases lay outside the gene matches. CDR3 coding DNA: TGCGCCAGCAGCCAAGACGGCGGGGGGTCCTACGAGCAGTACTTC. It encodes CASSQDGGGSYEQYF.

The V call is TRBV5-5, the J call TRBJ1-6, with a weak D call TRBD1 (5 bases). This CDR3 is 15 amino acids long. Germline assignment: CDR1 SGHKS and CDR2 YYEKEE (reference sequence). V gave up 4 bases and J gave up 7 bases, with 15 bases separating them. The CDR3 nucleotides read TGTGCCAGCAGCCAGGGACTAGAGTCCAATTCACCCCTCCACTTT. Its protein is CASSQGLESNSPLHF.

The chain employs TRBV6-5 and TRBJ1-2; 8 positions agree with TRBD1. The CDR3 has 13 amino acids. CDR1 and CDR2 from the germline V gene are MNHEY and SVGAGI. V dropped 8 bases and J dropped 2; count of bases not matched to a gene: 4. As DNA, the CDR3 is TGTGCCAGCCAGGGGGCGGGAAACTATGGCTACACCTTC. Protein sequence: CASQGAGNYGYTF.

V usage is TRBV27 and J usage is TRBJ2-7; TRBD1 matches at 9 bases. CDR3 length equals 15 residues. Germline CDR1 is MNHEY and CDR2 is SMNVEV (reference sequence). After removal of 4 bases from V and 2 bases from J, the junction contained 6 bases not matched to a gene. CDR3 residues: CASSSGTGKAYEQYF. The CDR3 DNA reads TGTGCCAGCAGTTCTGGGACAGGGAAAGCCTACGAGCAGTACTTC.

V is TRBV29-1 and J is TRBJ1-2; TRBD1 matches at 9 bases. J gave up 3 bases and V 5 bases, and 4 bases lay outside the gene matches. The CDR3 runs 13 residues. In germline, CDR1 is SQVTM, CDR2 ANQGSEA. The CDR3 bases are TGCAGCGTTAGGACAGGGGATTACTATGGCTACACCTTC. Its protein product is CSVRTGDYYGYTF.

A single count supports this clone. The rearrangement uses TRBV10-1 and TRBJ2-3, with TRBD2 identical over 8 bases. Trimming took 5 bases from V and 1 from J; bases not matched to a gene: 17. The V gene's germline CDR1 is WNHNN and CDR2 SYGVQD (reference sequence). CDR3 size: 19 residues. CDR3 loop: CASSNQSGRMVWGTDTQYF. The CDR3 DNA follows: TGCGCCAGCAGTAACCAAAGCGGGAGAATGGTTTGGGGCACAGATACGCAGTATTTT.

This clone occurred once. The J gene is TRBJ2-7, the V gene TRBV5-1, with a tentative D call TRBD1 (6 bases). Trimming pared 2 bases from V and 5 bases from J, leaving 14 bases between. Germline CDR1 and CDR2: SGHRS and YFSETQ. The CDR3 has 14 amino acids. CDR3 region: CASSLTGSGHEQYF. The CDR3 DNA reads as TGCGCCAGCAGCTTAACAGGGAGTGGCCACGAGCAGTACTTC.

V and J are TRBV27 and TRBJ2-7; 7 bases map to TRBD2. There are 19 residues in the CDR3. The V and J ends lost 5 bases and 0 bases, in that order; junction bases with no gene match: 19. Germline-derived CDR1 and CDR2 are MNHEY and SMNVEV (reference sequence). The CDR3 is CASSPNPLLALWDSYEQYF. As DNA, the CDR3 is TGTGCCAGCAGTCCCAACCCCCTACTAGCGCTCTGGGACTCCTACGAGCAGTACTTC.

The rearrangement joins TRBV9 to TRBJ2-3, with no clear D. The CDR3 length is 16 residues. Germline loops: CDR1 SGDLS, CDR2 YYNGEE. Trimming stripped 0 bases from V and 3 bases from J, with 14 bases between. CDR3 bases: TGTGCCAGCAGCGTAGCTTGGAGAGCTGGGACAGATACGCAGTATTTT. Residues: CASSVAWRAGTDTQYF.

This chain joins TRBV28 and TRBJ2-5; TRBD1 agrees at 7 bases. This CDR3 is 12 amino acids long. Trimming at V came to 11 bases and at J to 2 bases, leaving 5 bases not matched to a gene. In germline, CDR1 is MDHEN, CDR2 SYDVKM. CDR3 sequence: CAVGQQQETQYF. The CDR3 nucleotides are TGTGCCGTGGGACAGCAACAAGAGACCCAGTACTTC.

The V call is TRBV27, the J call TRBJ1-6, with 7 bases lining up with TRBD1. Trimming removed 4 bases from V and 6 bases from J; junction bases left unmatched: 3. CDR3 length equals 14 residues. Germline V gene sequence: CDR1 MNHEY, CDR2 SMNVEV (reference sequence). The CDR3 coding sequence is TGTGCCAGCAGTTCCCGGGACAGTAATTCACCCCTCCACTTT. Translation: CASSSRDSNSPLHF.

The V call is TRBV5-5, the J call TRBJ1-2, with 8 bases lining up with TRBD1. Trimming took 4 bases from V and 2 from J; bases not matched to a gene: 13. Germline CDR1 is SGHKS and CDR2 is YYEKEE (reference sequence). The CDR3 covers 17 residues. CDR3 loop: CASSLDRVMDSNYGYTF. The DNA of the CDR3 is TGTGCCAGCAGCCTGGACAGGGTAATGGATTCGAACTATGGCTACACCTTC.

V usage is TRBV25-1 and J usage is TRBJ2-3; possible D gene TRBD2, 5 bases. Germline loops: CDR1 MGHDK, CDR2 SYGVNS. V was shortened by 2 bases and J by 2 bases, with 17 bases between the two germline ends. The CDR3 is made up of 17 amino acids. The DNA for the CDR3 is TGTGCCAGCAGTGAAGATGTCGGGAAGGGCCCCACAGATACGCAGTATTTT. This translates into CASSEDVGKGPTDTQYF. The full variable domain, rest sourced from reference TRBV25-1 and TRBJ2-3, is EADIYQTPRYLVIGTGKKITLECSQTMGHDKMYWYQQDPGMELHLIHYSYGVNSTEKGDLSSESTVSRIRTEHFPLTLESARPSHTSQYLCASSEDVGKGPTDTQYFGPGTRLTVL.

The J gene is TRBJ2-1, the V gene TRBV27, with D perhaps TRBD2 (6 bases). Deletions cut 10 bases from V and 5 bases from J, with 18 bases between. The CDR3 consists of 14 residues. Germline assignment: CDR1 MNHEY and CDR2 SMNVEV (reference sequence). CDR3 sequence: CATLAALGDNEQFF. The CDR3 region has the DNA TGTGCCACCTTAGCGGCCCTGGGGGACAATGAGCAGTTCTTC.

The chain is built from TRBV27 and TRBJ1-2; 8 bases agree with TRBD1. The CDR3 runs to 13 residues. Germline lookup yields CDR1 MNHEY and CDR2 SMNVEV (reference sequence). The J segment lost 3 bases and the V segment lost 6 bases, leaving 3 bases of the junction unmatched. CDR3 residues: CASSQDRDYGYTF. CDR3 in DNA: TGTGCCAGCAGCCAGGACAGGGACTATGGCTACACCTTC.

The chain recombines TRBV5-1 with TRBJ2-5, with 9 nucleotides matching TRBD1. The ends lost 4 bases at V and 4 bases at J; junction bases unmatched: 23. In germline, CDR1 is SGHRS, CDR2 YFSETQ. The CDR3 totals 20 residues. DNA of the CDR3: TGCGCCAGCAGCCCTTGTGTGGGTGGGTTCACAGGGGGCGCGGGAGAGACCCAGTACTTC. Translating it yields CASSPCVGGFTGGAGETQYF.

The CDR3, as DNA: TGCGCCAGTCAACCACTACAGGGATTGTATGAAAAACTGTTTTTT. It encodes CASQPLQGLYEKLFF. The J gene is TRBJ1-4, the V gene TRBV10-1, with TRBD1 as a possible D gene (6 bases). The CDR3 runs 15 residues. V lost 9 bases and J lost 6, with 20 bases in between. The V gene's germline CDR1 is WNHNN and CDR2 SYGVQD (reference sequence).

This sequence joins TRBV11-2 and TRBJ1-1, with 7 positions matching TRBD1. The CDR3 is 16 amino acids. CDR1 SGHAT and CDR2 FQNNGV come from the germline V gene. With V trimmed by 7 bases and J by 4 bases, 15 bases remained unmatched. The DNA for the CDR3 is TGTGCCAGCAACATGGGACAGCCACCAATGAGCACTGAAGCTTTCTTT. Protein: CASNMGQPPMSTEAFF.

This sequence joins TRBV5-1 and TRBJ1-1; 7 nucleotides line up with TRBD1. Germline assignment: CDR1 SGHRS and CDR2 YFSETQ. The CDR3 is 13 residues long. Trimming cost V 3 bases and J 6 bases; bases outside gene matches: 5. The CDR3, as DNA: TGCGCCAGCAGCTCACAGGGGAAGGCTGAAGCTTTCTTT. Translated, it gives CASSSQGKAEAFF.